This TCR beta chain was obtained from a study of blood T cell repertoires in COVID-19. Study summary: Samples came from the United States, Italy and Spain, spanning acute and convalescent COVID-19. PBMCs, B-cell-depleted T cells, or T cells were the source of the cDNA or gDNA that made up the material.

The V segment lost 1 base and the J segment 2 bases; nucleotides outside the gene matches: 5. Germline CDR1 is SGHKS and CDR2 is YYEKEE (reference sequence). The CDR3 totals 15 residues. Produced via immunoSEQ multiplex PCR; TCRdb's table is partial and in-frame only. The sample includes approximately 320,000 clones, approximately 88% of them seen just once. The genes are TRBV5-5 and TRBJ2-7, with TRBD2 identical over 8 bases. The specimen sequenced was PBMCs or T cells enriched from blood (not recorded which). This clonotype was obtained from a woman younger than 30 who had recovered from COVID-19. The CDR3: CASSLMAGGTYEQYF. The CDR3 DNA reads TGTGCCAGCAGCTTGATGGCGGGGGGAACCTACGAGCAGTACTTC. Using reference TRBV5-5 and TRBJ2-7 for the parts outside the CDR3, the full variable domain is DAGVTQSPTHLIKTRGQQVTLRCSPISGHKSVSWYQQVLGQGPQFIFQYYEKEERGRGNFPDRFSARQFPNYSSELNVNALLLGDSALYLCASSLMAGGTYEQYFGPGTRLTVT.